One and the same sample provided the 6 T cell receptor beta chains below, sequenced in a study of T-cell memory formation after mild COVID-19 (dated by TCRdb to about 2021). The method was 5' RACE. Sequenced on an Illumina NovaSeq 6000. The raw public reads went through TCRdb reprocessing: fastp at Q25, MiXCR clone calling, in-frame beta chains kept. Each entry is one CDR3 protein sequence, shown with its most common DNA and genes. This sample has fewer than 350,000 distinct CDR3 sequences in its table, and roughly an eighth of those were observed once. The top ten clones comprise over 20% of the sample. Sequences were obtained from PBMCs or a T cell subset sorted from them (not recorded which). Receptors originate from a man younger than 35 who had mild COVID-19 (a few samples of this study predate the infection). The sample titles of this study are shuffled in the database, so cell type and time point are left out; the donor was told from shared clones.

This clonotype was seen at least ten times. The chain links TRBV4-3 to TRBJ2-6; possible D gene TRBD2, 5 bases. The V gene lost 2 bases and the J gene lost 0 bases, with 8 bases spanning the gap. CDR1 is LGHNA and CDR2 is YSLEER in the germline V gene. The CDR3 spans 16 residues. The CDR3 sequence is CASSQPEGSGANVLTF. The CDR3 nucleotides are TGCGCCAGCAGCCAACCCGAGGGCTCTGGGGCCAACGTCCTGACTTTC.

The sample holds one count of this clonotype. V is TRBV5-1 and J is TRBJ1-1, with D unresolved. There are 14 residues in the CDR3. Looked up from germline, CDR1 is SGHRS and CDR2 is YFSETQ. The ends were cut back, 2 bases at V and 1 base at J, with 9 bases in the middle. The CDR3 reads CASSFRRGNTEAFF. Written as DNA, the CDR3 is TGCGCCAGCAGCTTTAGAAGAGGGAACACTGAAGCTTTCTTT.

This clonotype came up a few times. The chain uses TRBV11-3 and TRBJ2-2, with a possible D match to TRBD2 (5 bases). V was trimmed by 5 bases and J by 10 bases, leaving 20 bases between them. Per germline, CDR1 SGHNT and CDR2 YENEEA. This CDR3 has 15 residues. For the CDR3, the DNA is TGTGCCAGCAGCCTTAGTTGGGCGGGCAAGTCGGAGCTGTTTTTT. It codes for CASSLSWAGKSELFF.

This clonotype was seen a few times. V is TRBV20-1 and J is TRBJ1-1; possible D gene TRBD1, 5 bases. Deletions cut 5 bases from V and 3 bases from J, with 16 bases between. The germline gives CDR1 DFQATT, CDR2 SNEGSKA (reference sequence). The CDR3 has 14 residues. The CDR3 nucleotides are TGCAGTGCTGCTTCCCCAGGGATGGACACTGAAGCTTTCTTT. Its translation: CSAASPGMDTEAFF.

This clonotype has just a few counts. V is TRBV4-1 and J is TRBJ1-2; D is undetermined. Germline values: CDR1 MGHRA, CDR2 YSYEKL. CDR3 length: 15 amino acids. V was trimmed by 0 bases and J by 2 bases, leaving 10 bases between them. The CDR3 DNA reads TGCGCCAGCAGCCAAGATCGGAAAGAAAACTATGGCTACACCTTC. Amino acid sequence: CASSQDRKENYGYTF.

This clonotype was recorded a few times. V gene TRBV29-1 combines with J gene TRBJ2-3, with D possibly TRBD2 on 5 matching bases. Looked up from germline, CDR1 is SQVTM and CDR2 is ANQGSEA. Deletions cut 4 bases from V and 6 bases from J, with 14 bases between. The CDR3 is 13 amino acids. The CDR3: CSVAPAARDTQYF. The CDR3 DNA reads TGCAGCGTTGCCCCAGCGGCTCGGGATACGCAGTATTTT.